One sample yielded the 27 T cell receptor beta chains listed below, sequenced in a study of cytomegalovirus exposure and HLA in healthy donors (dated 2017 in TCRdb). The library was made by the immunoSEQ multiplex PCR assay. A mixture of 60 forward primers for TCR Vbeta segments and 13 reverse primers for TCR Jbeta segments was used in the multiplex PCR. TCRdb limited this immuneACCESS table to in-frame rearrangements with V and J called. A share of clones is missing; checked studies link under half to unresolved V genes, and the rest is unexplained. For this sample there are over 200,000 clones; around 85% appear just once. The top ten clones comprise 1% to 1.5% of the sample. The sequenced sample consisted of PBMCs. All receptors derive from a human donor in good health.

This chain links TRBV6-4 with TRBJ1-3; D is unresolved. Trimming removed 6 bases at V and 0 bases at J, with 6 bases between. The CDR3 consists of 13 residues. Per germline, CDR1 MRHNA and CDR2 SNTAGT. DNA of the CDR3: TGTGCCAGCAGAGCGAGCTCTGGAAACACCATATATTTT. This codes for CASRASSGNTIYF.

V is TRBV9 and J is TRBJ2-3; 9 bases agree with TRBD1. Germline V CDR1 and CDR2: SGDLS, YYNGEE. CDR3 length: 14 amino acids. Losses at the gene ends were 5 bases for V and 1 base for J; bases not matched to a gene: 2. For the CDR3, the DNA is TGTGCCAGCAGTAGGGACAGGGGCACAGATACGCAGTATTTT. Its translation is CASSRDRGTDTQYF.

This rearrangement joins TRBV5-4 to TRBJ2-5; tentative D call: TRBD2 (6 bases). Germline CDR1 is SGHNT and CDR2 is YYREEE (reference sequence). V gave up 5 bases and J gave up 1 base, with 12 bases separating them. The CDR3 length is 14 residues. The CDR3 loop is CASRAGTVQETQYF. The CDR3 DNA is TGTGCCAGCAGGGCAGGGACTGTCCAAGAGACCCAGTACTTC. Together with reference TRBV5-4 and TRBJ2-5, the CDR3 gives the full variable domain: ETGVTQSPTHLIKTRGQQVTLRCSSQSGHNTVSWYQQALGQGPQFIFQYYREEENGRGNFPPRFSGLQFPNYSSELNVNALELDDSALYLCASRAGTVQETQYFGPGTRLLVL.

The J gene is TRBJ2-5, the V gene TRBV19; TRBD2 aligns across 13 bases. CDR1 and CDR2 from the germline V gene are LNHDA and SQIVND (reference sequence). The V and J ends lost 5 bases and 5 bases, in that order; junction bases with no gene match: 8. The CDR3 has 16 residues. CDR3 residues: CASSPGLAGVWETQYF. In DNA, the CDR3 is TGTGCCAGTAGTCCCGGACTAGCGGGAGTTTGGGAGACCCAGTACTTC. The full variable domain, with the rest looked up from reference TRBV19 and TRBJ2-5, is DGGITQSPKYLFRKEGQNVTLSCEQNLNHDAMYWYRQDPGQGLRLIYYSQIVNDFQKGDIAEGYSVSREKKESFPLTVTSAQKNPTAFYLCASSPGLAGVWETQYFGPGTRLLVL.

The CDR3 reads CASSPTGTPTSNEQFF. DNA of the CDR3: TGTGCCAGCTCTCCAACGGGGACTCCGACCAGCAATGAGCAGTTCTTC. The chain employs TRBV18 and TRBJ2-1; tentative D call: TRBD2 (6 bases). Trimming removed 6 bases from V and 6 bases from J, with 21 bases in between. Germline V gene sequence: CDR1 KGHSH, CDR2 LQKENI. The CDR3 contains 16 residues.

The chain links TRBV12-5 to TRBJ2-5, with a possible D match to TRBD1 (7 bases). Germline lookup yields CDR1 LGHNT and CDR2 FRNRAP. The CDR3 is 14 residues long. V was shortened by 2 bases and J by 5 bases, with 12 bases between the two germline ends. CDR3 sequence: CASGLSTGRETQYF. CDR3 DNA: TGTGCTAGTGGTTTGTCGACAGGGAGGGAGACCCAGTACTTC.

J is TRBJ2-3 and V is TRBV2, with 10 bases matching TRBD2. CDR1 SNHLY and CDR2 FYNNEI come from the germline V gene. This CDR3 has 13 amino acids. Losses at the gene ends were 10 bases for V and 6 bases for J; bases not matched to a gene: 7. CDR3 sequence: CATSSGRFDTQYF. CDR3 coding DNA: TGTGCCACCTCTAGCGGGAGATTTGATACGCAGTATTTT.

The V and J genes are TRBV2 and TRBJ2-1, with 15 bases fitting TRBD2. Germline lookup yields CDR1 SNHLY and CDR2 FYNNEI. Trimming at V came to 10 bases and at J to 0 bases, leaving 7 bases not matched to a gene. The CDR3 is 17 amino acids. The CDR3 region has the DNA TGTGCCACCCTGCGGACTAGCGGGAGGGGCTCCTACAATGAGCAGTTCTTC. This codes for CATLRTSGRGSYNEQFF.

The chain employs TRBV4-1 and TRBJ1-1; D unclear. Looked up from germline, CDR1 is MGHRA and CDR2 is YSYEKL. Trimming took 0 bases from V and 11 from J, leaving 10 bases between them. The CDR3 is 12 residues long. CDR3 in DNA: TGCGCCAGCAGCCAAGATCGAACCCGGGCTTTCTTT. It is translated as CASSQDRTRAFF.

For this clone: Because the CDR3's place on the DNA is in doubt, the DNA is left out and the CDR3 is given as listed by TCRdb. This sample includes further DNA sequences coding for the same CDR3. V usage is TRBV21-1 and J usage is TRBJ2-7; TRBD2, the table's D call, was not compared with the DNA. TRBV21-1 is reported as a pseudogene. Ends included, the CDR3 has 12 residues. The CDR3 is CPWASGNYEQYF.

This clone appeared a few times. The chain uses TRBV30 and TRBJ1-1; tentative D call: TRBD1 (6 bases). Looked up from germline, CDR1 is GTSNPN and CDR2 is SVGIG (reference sequence). V was pared by 2 bases and J by 7 bases, with 14 bases between. The CDR3 length is 13 residues. CDR3 protein: CAWSSAQGLEAFF. CDR3 nucleotides: TGTGCCTGGAGTTCGGCACAGGGCCTTGAAGCTTTCTTT.

This chain links TRBV9 with TRBJ2-7; 8 nucleotides line up with TRBD2. There are 15 residues in the CDR3. CDR1 and CDR2 from the germline V gene are SGDLS and YYNGEE. V trimming: 0 bases; J trimming: 6 bases; junction bases outside the gene matches: 8. CDR3 sequence (DNA): TGTGCCAGCAGCGTAGATGGCGGGAGGCCCTCCGAGCAGTACTTC. As protein: CASSVDGGRPSEQYF.

The V call is TRBV7-2, the J call TRBJ2-7; 7 bases match TRBD2. The length of the CDR3 is 15 residues. Trimming cost V 5 bases and J 6 bases; bases outside gene matches: 13. The germline V gene has CDR1 SGHTA and CDR2 FQGNSA. CDR3 in DNA: TGTGCCAGCAGCCACCTAGCGGCCGGATCCCTCGAGCAGTACTTC. The encoded protein is CASSHLAAGSLEQYF.

The chain couples TRBV6-6 to TRBJ1-1, with no clear D. CDR1 is MNHNY and CDR2 is SVGAGI in the germline V gene (reference sequence). Trimming cost V 2 bases and J 5 bases, with 9 bases left between them. The CDR3 has 13 residues. The CDR3 sequence: CASSYPERTEAFF. CDR3 sequence (DNA): TGTGCCAGCAGTTACCCCGAGCGGACTGAAGCTTTCTTT.

This clone was picked up one time. This chain uses TRBV19 with TRBJ2-6; 14 nucleotides agree with TRBD2. This CDR3 has 17 amino acids. Looked up from germline, CDR1 is LNHDA and CDR2 is SQIVND (reference sequence). V was pared by 6 bases and J by 3 bases, with 4 bases of the junction left unmatched. The CDR3 coding sequence is TGTGCCAGTAGACCGGGACTAGCGGGAGTTGGGGCCAACGTCCTGACTTTC. Translated: CASRPGLAGVGANVLTF.

The J gene is TRBJ1-4, the V gene TRBV4-2; 10 bases agree with TRBD1. The germline V gene has CDR1 LGHNA and CDR2 YNFKEQ. The CDR3 is 16 residues long. V shed 3 bases and J 8 bases; nucleotides not matched to a gene: 9. The CDR3 is CASSQDSGTGDEKLFF. The DNA of the CDR3 is TGTGCCAGCAGCCAGGACTCCGGGACAGGGGACGAAAAACTGTTTTTT.

The chain couples TRBV7-3 to TRBJ2-3, with 8 bases matching TRBD2. Trimming cost V 2 bases and J 8 bases; bases outside gene matches: 0. CDR3 length: 12 amino acids. Germline V gives CDR1 SGHTA, CDR2 FQGTGA. The CDR3 is CASSLAGGTQYF. The CDR3 DNA sequence: TGTGCCAGCAGCTTAGCGGGAGGTACGCAGTATTTT.

J is TRBJ2-5 and V is TRBV7-2; perhaps TRBD2 as D (6 bases). V was clipped by 4 bases and J by 3 bases, with 18 bases between them. Germline values: CDR1 SGHTA, CDR2 FQGNSA. The CDR3 totals 16 residues. In DNA, the CDR3 is TGTGCCAGCAGCTCAGGCGGACTACCTTTTAAAGAGACCCAGTACTTC. Translated, it gives CASSSGGLPFKETQYF.

By share of the sample, this clone is medium-sized (0.01 to 0.1%). The genes are TRBV6-1 and TRBJ2-7; D is perhaps TRBD1 (5 bases). CDR3 length: 15 amino acids. Trimming took off 2 bases at V and 6 bases at J, with 17 bases between the two ends. The V gene's germline CDR1 is MNHNS and CDR2 SASEGT. The CDR3 loop is CASSESGRVPLEQYF. CDR3 bases: TGTGCCAGCAGTGAAAGTGGCAGGGTCCCGCTCGAGCAGTACTTC.

This clone was picked up a small number of times. The rearrangement joins TRBV5-1 to TRBJ2-7, with unresolved D. Trimming shortened V by 1 base and J by 1 base, and 6 bases separated the two germline ends. CDR3 size: 13 residues. Germline V gene lookup returns CDR1 SGHRS and CDR2 YFSETQ. The CDR3 region is CASSLTQSYEQYF. The DNA for the CDR3 is TGCGCCAGCAGCTTGACGCAGTCCTACGAGCAGTACTTC.

The chain combines TRBV4-3 with TRBJ2-2; 12 bases are a match to TRBD2. The V gene's germline CDR1 is LGHNA and CDR2 YSLEER. The CDR3 is made up of 16 amino acids. V shed 8 bases and J 5 bases; nucleotides not matched to a gene: 9. The CDR3 region is CASGRKTSGRTGELFF. The CDR3 nucleotides read TGCGCCAGCGGACGAAAGACTAGCGGGAGAACCGGGGAGCTGTTTTTT.

V and J are TRBV4-1 and TRBJ2-1; 9 nucleotides line up with TRBD1. Germline CDR1 MGHRA, CDR2 YSYEKL. CDR3 length: 18 residues. With 4 bases clipped from V and 3 bases from J, the junction kept 13 bases outside the gene matches. The CDR3 sequence is CASSPQPLRQGDYNEQFF. As DNA, the CDR3 is TGCGCCAGCAGCCCACAACCGCTCCGACAGGGGGACTACAATGAGCAGTTCTTC.

The genes are TRBV7-2 and TRBJ2-7; weak D call: TRBD2 (5 bases). In germline, CDR1 is SGHTA, CDR2 FQGNSA. V gave up 5 bases and J gave up 6 bases, with 17 bases separating them. The CDR3 extends over 14 amino acids. CDR3 loop: CASSPAALGGEQYF. The CDR3 DNA is TGTGCCAGCAGCCCAGCGGCCCTAGGAGGCGAGCAGTACTTC.

V and J are TRBV27 and TRBJ2-2, with D hard to call. Germline CDR1 reads MNHEY; CDR2 reads SMNVEV (reference sequence). Trimming removed 3 bases at V and 4 bases at J, with 9 bases between. The CDR3 covers 14 residues. This chain's CDR3 is CASSFVTSTGELFF. The CDR3 DNA reads as TGTGCCAGCAGTTTTGTCACCAGCACCGGGGAGCTGTTTTTT.

This chain links TRBV11-1 with TRBJ2-5; 10 positions match TRBD2. The CDR3 covers 18 residues. The V gene's germline CDR1 is SGHAT and CDR2 FQDESV (reference sequence). V trimming: 5 bases; J trimming: 0 bases; junction bases outside the gene matches: 12. The CDR3 DNA reads TGTGCCAGCAGCAAAGGGGGCGGGACTAGCGCCTACCAAGAGACCCAGTACTTC. Protein: CASSKGGGTSAYQETQYF. The full variable domain, with the rest looked up from reference TRBV11-1 and TRBJ2-5, is EAEVAQSPRYKITEKSQAVAFWCDPISGHATLYWYRQILGQGPELLVQFQDESVVDDSQLPKDRFSAERLKGVDSTLKIQPAELGDSAMYLCASSKGGGTSAYQETQYFGPGTRLLVL.

The V call is TRBV7-2, the J call TRBJ1-1; D is ambiguous. Trimming stripped 1 base from V and 11 bases from J, with 11 bases between. The CDR3 is made up of 12 amino acids. Looked up from germline, CDR1 is SGHTA and CDR2 is FQGNSA. The CDR3 DNA reads as TGTGCCAGCAGCTTAGGGGCAACCCCGGCTTTCTTT. It specifies CASSLGATPAFF.

The sample holds a few counts of this clone. V is TRBV15 and J is TRBJ2-7; 8 bases map to TRBD1. Losses at the gene ends were 5 bases for V and 4 bases for J; bases not matched to a gene: 10. Germline V gives CDR1 LNHNV, CDR2 YYDKDF (reference sequence). The CDR3 is 15 amino acids. The CDR3 protein is CATSSLRTGIYEQYF. The CDR3 region has the DNA TGTGCCACCAGCTCTCTCCGGACAGGGATTTACGAGCAGTACTTC.